This TCR beta chain is drawn from a study of T cell repertoires in aging, cancer and after chemotherapy. In the study overall: The full dataset contained several million TCR reads. Study-level findings and limits: Immunological memory after chemotherapy cannot be judged from the repertoire data.

The CDR3 has 18 amino acids. V shed 3 bases and J 1 base; nucleotides not matched to a gene: 13. Germline V gene sequence: CDR1 SEHNR, CDR2 FQNEAQ (reference sequence). Rearranged V-D-J TRB sequences were amplified with a mixed TRB-A/B primer pool. MiXCR was run by TCRdb on the multiplex PCR reads, yielding one entry per CDR3 protein. The data contain approximately 13,000 distinct CDR3 sequences, around a quarter of them singletons. In this sample, this clonotype turned up a few times. Its matching antigen is unknown. Amplification of TCR beta used genomic DNA extracted from peripheral blood. Input material: blood. The chain recombines TRBV7-9 with TRBJ2-5, with 8 bases that match TRBD1. The sequence was obtained from a human donor in good health. The CDR3, as DNA: TGTGCCAGCAGCTTTAGTAGGGTGGGCAGGGGGCGCCAAGAGACCCAGTACTTC. Protein sequence: CASSFSRVGRGRQETQYF.